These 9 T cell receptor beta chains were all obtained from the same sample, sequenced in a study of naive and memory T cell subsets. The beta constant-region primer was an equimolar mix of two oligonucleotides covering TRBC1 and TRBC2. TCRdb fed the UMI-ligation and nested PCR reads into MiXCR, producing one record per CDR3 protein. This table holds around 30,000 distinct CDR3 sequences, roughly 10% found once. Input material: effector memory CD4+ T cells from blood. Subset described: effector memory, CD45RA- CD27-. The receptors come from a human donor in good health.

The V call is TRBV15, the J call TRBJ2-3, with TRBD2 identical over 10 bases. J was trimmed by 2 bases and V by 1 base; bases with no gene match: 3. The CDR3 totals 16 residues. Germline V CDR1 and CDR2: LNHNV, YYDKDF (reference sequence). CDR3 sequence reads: CATSRGGLADTDTQYF. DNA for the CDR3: TGTGCCACCAGCAGAGGAGGACTAGCGGACACAGATACGCAGTATTTT.

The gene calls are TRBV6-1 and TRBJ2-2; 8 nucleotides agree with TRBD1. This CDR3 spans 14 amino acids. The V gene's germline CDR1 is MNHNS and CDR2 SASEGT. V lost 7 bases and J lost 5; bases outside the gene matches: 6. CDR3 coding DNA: TGTGCCAGCATCCCCCAGGGGGCAACCGGGGAGCTGTTTTTT. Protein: CASIPQGATGELFF.

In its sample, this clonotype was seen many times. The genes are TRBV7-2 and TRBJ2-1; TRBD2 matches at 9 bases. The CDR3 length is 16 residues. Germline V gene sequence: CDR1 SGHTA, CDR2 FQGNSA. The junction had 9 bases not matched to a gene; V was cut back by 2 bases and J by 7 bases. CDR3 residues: CASSLLSSGGGNEQFF. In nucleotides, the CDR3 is TGTGCCAGCAGCTTATTAAGTAGCGGGGGTGGGAATGAGCAGTTCTTC.

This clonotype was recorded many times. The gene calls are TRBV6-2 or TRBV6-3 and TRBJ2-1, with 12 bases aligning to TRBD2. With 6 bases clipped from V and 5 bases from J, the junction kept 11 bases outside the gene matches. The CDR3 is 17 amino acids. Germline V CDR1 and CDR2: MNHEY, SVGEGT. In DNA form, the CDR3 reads TGTGCCAGCAGCCCACACCGACTAGCGGGAGTCAACAATGAGCAGTTCTTC. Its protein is CASSPHRLAGVNNEQFF.

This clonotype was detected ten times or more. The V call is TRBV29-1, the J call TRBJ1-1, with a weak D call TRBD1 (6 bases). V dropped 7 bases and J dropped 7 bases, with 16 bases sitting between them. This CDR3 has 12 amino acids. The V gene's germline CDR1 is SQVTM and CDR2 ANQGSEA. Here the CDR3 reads CSAPGGGDEAFF. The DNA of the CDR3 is TGCAGCGCCCCGGGCGGGGGCGATGAAGCTTTCTTT.

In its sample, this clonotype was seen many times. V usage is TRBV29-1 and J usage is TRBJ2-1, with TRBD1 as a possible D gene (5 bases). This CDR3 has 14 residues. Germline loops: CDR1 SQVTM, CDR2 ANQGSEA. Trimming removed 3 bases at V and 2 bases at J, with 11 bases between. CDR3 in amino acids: CSVESQGTYNEQFF. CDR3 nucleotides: TGCAGCGTTGAGTCTCAGGGCACCTACAATGAGCAGTTCTTC.

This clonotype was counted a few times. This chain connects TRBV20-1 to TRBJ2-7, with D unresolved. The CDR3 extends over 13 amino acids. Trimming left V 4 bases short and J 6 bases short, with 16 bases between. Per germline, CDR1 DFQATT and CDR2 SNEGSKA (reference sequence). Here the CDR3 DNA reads TGCAGTGCTACACCGAACAAGGGCTCCGAGCAGTACTTC. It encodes CSATPNKGSEQYF.

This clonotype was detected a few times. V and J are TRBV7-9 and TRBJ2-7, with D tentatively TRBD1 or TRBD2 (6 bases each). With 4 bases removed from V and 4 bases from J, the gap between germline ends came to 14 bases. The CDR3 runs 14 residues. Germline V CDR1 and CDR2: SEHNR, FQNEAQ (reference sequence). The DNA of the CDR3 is TGTGCCAGCAGCTCCTCGACTAGGGGGTACGAGCAGTACTTC. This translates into CASSSSTRGYEQYF.

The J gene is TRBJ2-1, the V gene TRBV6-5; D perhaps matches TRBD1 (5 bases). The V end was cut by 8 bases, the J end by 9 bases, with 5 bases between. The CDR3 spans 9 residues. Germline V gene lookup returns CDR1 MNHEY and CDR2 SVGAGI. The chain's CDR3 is CASDSEQFF. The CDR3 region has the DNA TGTGCCAGCGACAGTGAGCAGTTCTTC.